This T cell receptor (beta chain) is drawn from a study of T cell responses to AZD1222 COVID-19 vaccine. Findings and caveats of the study: When two AZD1222 doses had been given, Spike-specific TCR breadth and depth rose. Targets within unmutated variant regions were reportedly found for nearly half of spike-specific TCRs.

CDR3 size: 15 residues. CDR1 KGHSH and CDR2 LQKENI come from the germline V gene. The V segment lost 6 bases and the J segment 6 bases; nucleotides outside the gene matches: 11. TCRdb keeps only in-frame clones here, not all; method: immunoSEQ multiplex PCR. The data show some 200,000 clones, roughly 90% seen once. Concerning this clone: Antigen specificity is unknown.

The clonotype was recovered from an adult who received the AZD1222 COVID-19 vaccine. The sequences come from peripheral blood, collected 28 days after the second AZD1222 dose. V usage is TRBV18 and J usage is TRBJ2-1; TRBD1 matches 7 bases. The CDR3 sequence: CASSPGTAGGNEQFF. Written as DNA, the CDR3 is TGTGCCAGCTCTCCCGGGACAGCTGGGGGCAATGAGCAGTTCTTC.